The next 14 T cell receptor beta chains were all read from a single sample in a study of cytomegalovirus exposure and HLA in healthy donors. The PCR ran on 60 Vbeta and 13 Jbeta primers. Data came from immunoSEQ multiplex PCR; TCRdb stores just in-frame clones and leaves some out. This table has some 220,000 clones, around four fifths appearing once. Sequencing was performed on PBMCs. The source is a boy between 10 and 17 years old in good health and CMV-seronegative.

The chain joins TRBV7-9 to TRBJ2-7; 10 positions agree with TRBD1. The germline gives CDR1 SEHNR, CDR2 FQNEAQ (reference sequence). The CDR3 length is 15 residues. V dropped 5 bases and J dropped 7; count of bases not matched to a gene: 11. For the CDR3, the DNA is TGTGCCAGCAGCCTAGGCCGGGACAGGGGAGGAGAGCAGTACTTC. This translates into CASSLGRDRGGEQYF.

The V gene is TRBV25-1, the J gene TRBJ2-7; TRBD2 matches 8 bases. V dropped 8 bases and J dropped 1; count of bases not matched to a gene: 7. Germline CDR1 is MGHDK and CDR2 is SYGVNS. CDR3 length equals 14 residues. The CDR3 sequence is CASGRPGGSYEQYF. For the CDR3, the DNA is TGTGCCAGCGGGCGGCCGGGGGGGTCCTACGAGCAGTACTTC.

In this sample, this clone turned up once. The gene calls are TRBV29-1 and TRBJ1-1; no reliable D call. Trimming left V 6 bases short and J 6 bases short, with 14 bases between. Germline CDR1 SQVTM, CDR2 ANQGSEA. The CDR3 extends over 12 amino acids. The CDR3 nucleotides are TGCAGCGTAGGCGGGCGAGGCCCTGAAGCTTTCTTT. Amino acid sequence: CSVGGRGPEAFF.

The chain has TRBV19 and TRBJ1-1; perhaps TRBD1 as D (6 bases). The V and J ends lost 3 bases and 0 bases respectively, with 17 bases between them. The CDR3 totals 17 residues. Germline V lookup: CDR1 LNHDA, CDR2 SQIVND (reference sequence). The CDR3 DNA is TGTGCCAGTAGTATCCCCAGACAGGTTGGGGTGAACACTGAAGCTTTCTTT. As protein: CASSIPRQVGVNTEAFF.

The gene calls are TRBV6-5 and TRBJ2-7, with a weak D call TRBD2 (5 bases). V dropped 1 base and J dropped 3 bases, with 13 bases sitting between them. The CDR3 contains 15 residues. CDR1 is MNHEY, CDR2 SVGAGI, per germline. As DNA, the CDR3 is TGTGCCAGCAGTTACTGGCAGGTCGGAGGCTACGAGCAGTACTTC. It yields the protein CASSYWQVGGYEQYF.

The chain employs TRBV19 and TRBJ2-7; tentatively, D is TRBD1 (6 bases). The CDR3 totals 16 residues. The germline V and J ends were trimmed by 5 bases and 2 bases, with 19 bases remaining between them. Per germline, CDR1 LNHDA and CDR2 SQIVND (reference sequence). CDR3 bases: TGTGCCAGTAGTGCCAGCCCGACAGGCTTTACCTACGAGCAGTACTTC. It yields the protein CASSASPTGFTYEQYF. The full variable domain, its missing parts supplied by reference TRBV19 and TRBJ2-7, is DGGITQSPKYLFRKEGQNVTLSCEQNLNHDAMYWYRQDPGQGLRLIYYSQIVNDFQKGDIAEGYSVSREKKESFPLTVTSAQKNPTAFYLCASSASPTGFTYEQYFGPGTRLTVT.

CDR3 loop: CASSAPPYNEQFF. In DNA, the CDR3 is TGTGCCAGCAGTGCCCCCCCTTACAATGAGCAGTTCTTC. The genes are TRBV25-1 and TRBJ2-1; D is ambiguous. Germline loops: CDR1 MGHDK, CDR2 SYGVNS. The ends were cut back, 4 bases at V and 4 bases at J, with 8 bases in the middle. The CDR3 sequence is 13 residues long. The full variable domain, its missing parts supplied by reference TRBV25-1 and TRBJ2-1, is EADIYQTPRYLVIGTGKKITLECSQTMGHDKMYWYQQDPGMELHLIHYSYGVNSTEKGDLSSESTVSRIRTEHFPLTLESARPSHTSQYLCASSAPPYNEQFFGPGTRLTVL.

The chain couples TRBV7-3 to TRBJ1-3, with D uncertain. Trimming removed 5 bases at V and 8 bases at J, with 4 bases between. CDR1 and CDR2 from the germline V gene are SGHTA and FQGTGA. The length of the CDR3 is 10 residues. CDR3 protein: CASSPDTIYF. CDR3 DNA sequence: TGTGCCAGCAGCCCAGACACCATATATTTT. The full variable domain, its missing parts supplied by reference TRBV7-3 and TRBJ1-3, is GAGVSQTPSNKVTEKGKYVELRCDPISGHTALYWYRQSLGQGPEFLIYFQGTGAADDSGLPNDRFFAVRPEGSVSTLKIQRTERGDSAVYLCASSPDTIYFGEGSWLTVV.

The chain uses TRBV5-6 and TRBJ1-2, with D unclear. V shed 6 bases and J shed 8 bases, with 23 bases lying between them. Per germline, CDR1 SGHDT and CDR2 YYEEEE. The CDR3 sequence is 15 residues long. CDR3 amino acids: CASMSVQFERWGYTF. In DNA form, the CDR3 reads TGTGCCAGCATGAGTGTGCAATTTGAAAGATGGGGCTACACCTTC.

The rearrangement links TRBV6-6 to TRBJ2-7; D might be TRBD2 (6 bases). Between the trimmed V and J ends, which lost 1 base and 0 bases, there was a span of 10 bases. Looked up from germline, CDR1 is MNHNY and CDR2 is SVGAGI (reference sequence). This CDR3 comprises 15 residues. The CDR3 spells CASSYYAGPSYEQYF. The DNA of the CDR3 is TGTGCCAGCAGTTACTACGCGGGGCCCTCCTACGAGCAGTACTTC.

The gene calls are TRBV15 and TRBJ1-2; 7 nucleotides agree with TRBD1. Germline values: CDR1 LNHNV, CDR2 YYDKDF (reference sequence). J lost 13 bases, V lost 0 bases, and 14 bases had no gene match. This CDR3 has 15 amino acids. The DNA of the CDR3 is TGTGCCACCAGCAGAGATCGGGGGACAGAGGGGGCTAGCACCTTC. This translates into CATSRDRGTEGASTF. Using reference TRBV15 and TRBJ1-2 for the parts outside the CDR3, the full variable domain is DAMVIQNPRYQVTQFGKPVTLSCSQTLNHNVMYWYQQKSSQAPKLLFHYYDKDFNNEADTPDNFQSRRPNTSFCFLDIRSPGLGDTAMYLCATSRDRGTEGASTFGSGTRLTVV.

This chain connects TRBV7-9 to TRBJ2-1; tentatively, D is TRBD2 (5 bases). CDR1 and CDR2 (germline): SEHNR, FQNEAQ (reference sequence). The ends were cut back, 5 bases at V and 6 bases at J, with 11 bases in the middle. There are 13 residues in the CDR3. This chain's CDR3 is CASSPRGVNEQFF. The CDR3 nucleotides read TGTGCCAGCAGCCCCCGGGGAGTCAATGAGCAGTTCTTC.

J is TRBJ1-2 and V is TRBV10-3, with D possibly matching TRBD1 (6 bases). The CDR3 spans 15 residues. From germline, CDR1 is ENHRY and CDR2 SYGVKD. Trimming pared 6 bases from V and 4 bases from J, leaving 18 bases between. This chain's CDR3 is CAIRLQGPVFYGYTF. The CDR3 nucleotides read TGTGCCATCAGGTTACAGGGTCCCGTTTTCTATGGCTACACCTTC.

This rearrangement joins TRBV6-5 to TRBJ2-1; TRBD1 matches at 7 bases. Per the germline V gene, CDR1 is MNHEY and CDR2 is SVGAGI. V was clipped by 6 bases and J by 1 base; unmatched bases: 3. The CDR3 runs 14 residues. The CDR3 DNA sequence: TGTGCCAGCAGCCCCAGGGGGTCCTACAATGAGCAGTTCTTC. Protein: CASSPRGSYNEQFF.